This T cell receptor (beta chain) was recovered during a study of OX40 agonist ivuxolimab in advanced cancers. Study summary: Dose-escalation subjects each had hepatocellular carcinoma, melanoma, renal cell or head and neck cancer. Allowance was made for prior anti-PD-1, anti-PD-L1 or anti-CTLA-4 therapy, and 40% to 45% had some.

This table comes from immunoSEQ multiplex PCR, and its TCRdb copy is limited to in-frame clones, with some not included. The table records 100,000 to 120,000 clones, 80% to 95% of them present only once. Regarding this clone: What it recognizes is unknown.

General study points: Researchers report that CD8+ T cells had, on average, more expanded clones than CD4+. There was clonal expansion of CD4+ and CD8+ blood T cells by week 6 at 0.1 to 3.0 mg/kg.

Germline loops: CDR1 SGHTA, CDR2 FQGTGA. V lost 4 bases and J lost 8, with 12 bases in between. The CDR3 runs 13 residues. The material was CD4+ or CD8+ T cells sorted from blood, obtained in a trial of the OX40 agonist ivuxolimab. This TCR was sampled from an adult with an advanced solid tumor such as melanoma, head and neck, liver or kidney cancer. V gene TRBV7-3 combines with J gene TRBJ2-1; TRBD1 might be the D (5 bases). The CDR3 DNA reads TGTGCCAGCAGCTCCCCCCCCAGGGATGAGCAGTTCTTC. It codes for CASSSPPRDEQFF.